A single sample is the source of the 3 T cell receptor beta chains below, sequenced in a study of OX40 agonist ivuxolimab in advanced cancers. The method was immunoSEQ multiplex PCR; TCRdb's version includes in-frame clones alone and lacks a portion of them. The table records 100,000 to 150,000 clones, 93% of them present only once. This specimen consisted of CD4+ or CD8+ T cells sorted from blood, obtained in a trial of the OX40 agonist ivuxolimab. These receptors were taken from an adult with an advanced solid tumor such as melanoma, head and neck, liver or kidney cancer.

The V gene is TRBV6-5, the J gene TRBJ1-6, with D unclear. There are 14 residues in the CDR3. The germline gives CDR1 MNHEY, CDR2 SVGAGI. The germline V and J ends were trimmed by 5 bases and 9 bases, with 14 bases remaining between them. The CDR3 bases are TGTGCCAGCAGTCCTTCACTTATTAGTTCACCCCTCCACTTT. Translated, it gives CASSPSLISSPLHF.

As DNA, the CDR3 is TGTGCCAGCAGTGATGAACGCGTCTATGGCTACACCTTC. It translates to CASSDERVYGYTF. The chain couples TRBV2 to TRBJ1-2; no clear D gene. CDR3 length: 13 residues. Trimming removed 3 bases at V and 4 bases at J, with 9 bases between. From germline, CDR1 is SNHLY and CDR2 FYNNEI.

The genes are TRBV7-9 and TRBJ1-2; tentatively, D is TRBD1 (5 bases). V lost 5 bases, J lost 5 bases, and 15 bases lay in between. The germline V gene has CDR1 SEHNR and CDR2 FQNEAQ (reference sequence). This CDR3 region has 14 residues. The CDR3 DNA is TGTGCCAGCAGCGTATGGCAGGAGGGGTATGGCTACACCTTC. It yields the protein CASSVWQEGYGYTF. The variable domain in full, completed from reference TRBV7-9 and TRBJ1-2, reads DTGVSQNPRHKITKRGQNVTFRCDPISEHNRLYWYRQTLGQGPEFLTYFQNEAQLEKSRLLSDRFSAERPKGSFSTLEIQRTEQGDSAMYLCASSVWQEGYGYTFGSGTRLTVV.